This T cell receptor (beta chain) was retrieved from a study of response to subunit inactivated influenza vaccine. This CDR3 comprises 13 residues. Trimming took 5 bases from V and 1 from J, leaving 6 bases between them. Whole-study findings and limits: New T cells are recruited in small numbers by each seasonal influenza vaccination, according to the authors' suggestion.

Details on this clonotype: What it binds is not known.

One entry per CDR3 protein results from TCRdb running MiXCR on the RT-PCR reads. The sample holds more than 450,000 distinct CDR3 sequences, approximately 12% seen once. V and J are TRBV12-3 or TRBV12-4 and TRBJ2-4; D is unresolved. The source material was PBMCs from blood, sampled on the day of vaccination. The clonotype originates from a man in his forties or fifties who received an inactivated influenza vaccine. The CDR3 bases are TGTGCCAGCAGTATATCGGCCAAAAACATTCAGTACTTC. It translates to CASSISAKNIQYF.